A selection of T cell receptor beta chains follows, all from one sample in a study of blood T cell repertoires in COVID-19. TCRdb's table, derived via immunoSEQ multiplex PCR, lists solely in-frame clones and lacks some. This table holds about 45,000 clones, 75% to 85% found once. Sequencing was carried out using peripheral blood. These TCRs come from a man older than 75 in a cohort sampled during active COVID-19. Both conserved end residues are part of each CDR3. Each record gives: V gene, CDR3 protein.

V gene: TRBV5-1; CDR3 protein: CASSGGQSSYNSPLHF
V gene: TRBV5-1; CDR3 protein: CASSPTGGRYGYTF
V gene: TRBV19; CDR3 protein: CASSTGTSGRGNEQFF
V gene: TRBV3-1/TRBV3-2; CDR3 protein: CASSSRDRGQETQYF
V gene: TRBV6-2/TRBV6-3; CDR3 protein: CASSRQGAYNEKLFF
V gene: TRBV4-3; CDR3 protein: CASSLSTATYNEQFF
V gene: TRBV2; CDR3 protein: CASDEMGLAGGNEQFF
V gene: TRBV29-1; CDR3 protein: CSLGQSAGTQYF
V gene: TRBV5-5; CDR3 protein: CASSATGSSYEQYF
V gene: TRBV4-1; CDR3 protein: CASSQAQVSSTGYTF
V gene: TRBV11-1; CDR3 protein: CASRRRAGVSTDTQYF
V gene: TRBV7-2; CDR3 protein: CASSAGTTSYEQYF
V gene: TRBV28; CDR3 protein: CASSQTYEQYF
V gene: TRBV5-1; CDR3 protein: CASSAGGDETQYF
V gene: TRBV7-2; CDR3 protein: CASSSRGTAGNQPQHF
V gene: TRBV18; CDR3 protein: CASSTTGDQPQHF
V gene: TRBV11-2; CDR3 protein: CASSLVAGGFHTQYF
V gene: TRBV5-4; CDR3 protein: CASSSAGGRLDEQYF
V gene: TRBV2; CDR3 protein: CASRVDRSTDTQYF
V gene: TRBV10-2; CDR3 protein: CASSLQGVSYNEQFF
V gene: TRBV10-2; CDR3 protein: CASKPGPIGDTIYF
V gene: TRBV27; CDR3 protein: CASSRDRDGYTF
V gene: TRBV5-1; CDR3 protein: CASSRTVSYEQYF
V gene: TRBV30; CDR3 protein: CALLRVDYGYTF
V gene: TRBV10-1; CDR3 protein: CASSESRSSPLHF
V gene: TRBV27; CDR3 protein: CASSFGSHQPQHF
V gene: TRBV28; CDR3 protein: CASSSQTSGRLNEQFF
V gene: TRBV3-1/TRBV3-2; CDR3 protein: CASSQGHANTEAFF
V gene: TRBV24-1; CDR3 protein: CATSEAGGKNIQYF
V gene: TRBV27; CDR3 protein: CASSLFPSGARKYEQYF
V gene: TRBV5-4; CDR3 protein: CASSSKKDSLNTEAFF
V gene: TRBV30; CDR3 protein: CAWSRQGSSYNSPLHF
V gene: TRBV7-9; CDR3 protein: CASSLDRVPWQAFF
V gene: TRBV30; CDR3 protein: CAWNPRGQGYTF
V gene: TRBV2; CDR3 protein: CATHNRHPARPNTGELFF
V gene: TRBV19; CDR3 protein: CASSTRDRVHEKLFF
V gene: TRBV27; CDR3 protein: CASSFQGWGYNEQFF
V gene: TRBV29-1; CDR3 protein: CSVAGTVYYEQYF
V gene: TRBV5-1; CDR3 protein: CASSLDSRSGELFF
V gene: TRBV5-1; CDR3 protein: CASSPGQGSPSGNTIYF
V gene: TRBV4-1; CDR3 protein: CASSQESQGARGYTF
V gene: TRBV18; CDR3 protein: CASSPLDEQFF
V gene: TRBV23-1; CDR3 protein: CASSQSRRTSGSYEQYF
V gene: TRBV9; CDR3 protein: CASSVRGGALDTQYF
V gene: TRBV19; CDR3 protein: CASRGQGNTEAFF
V gene: TRBV19; CDR3 protein: CASSIQGARGYTF
V gene: TRBV9; CDR3 protein: CASSVGEGGVAGANVLTF
V gene: TRBV28; CDR3 protein: CASSLVQPLNTEAFF
V gene: TRBV6-5; CDR3 protein: CASKGQGLAKNIQYF
V gene: TRBV7-9; CDR3 protein: CASSSSGGVGQSSSYEQYF
V gene: TRBV28; CDR3 protein: CASSFQGTGANVLTF
V gene: TRBV28; CDR3 protein: CASSLSWGDQPQHF
V gene: TRBV3-1/TRBV3-2; CDR3 protein: CASSQDFYSNQPQHF
V gene: TRBV11-3; CDR3 protein: CASSPSGLVDEQFF
V gene: TRBV5-6; CDR3 protein: CASSLVGQGLYGYTF